A selection of T cell receptor beta chains follows, all from one sample in a study of B cell selection in AIRE deficiency. Generated by immunoSEQ multiplex PCR, the TCRdb table keeps only in-frame clones and is missing some. The sample lists 25,000 to 30,000 clones, nearly 97% occurring once. Material for sequencing was CD4+CD127+ conventional T cells sorted from PBMCs. Receptors were obtained from a human donor in good health. Each CDR3 is given with its conserved first and last residue. A D gene is named only where the DNA matches it firmly. Some rows have no size entry. The others give once, few or many, or a class for an expanded clone.

TRBJ1-1	TRBV5-1	.	.	CASSSGQRMNTEAFF	TGCGCCAGCAGCTCCGGACAGCGCATGAACACTGAAGCTTTCTTT
TRBJ2-3	TRBV5-1	.	.	CASSWNPYTDTQYF	TGCGCCAGCAGCTGGAACCCTTACACAGATACGCAGTATTTT
TRBJ1-2	TRBV29-1	TRBD1	.	CSVIGTDQGYTF	TGCAGCGTGATAGGGACAGATCAAGGCTACACCTTC
TRBJ1-4	TRBV19	TRBD1	.	CASSIEDRGLEKLFF	TGTGCCAGTAGTATAGAGGACAGGGGACTTGAAAAACTGTTTTTT
TRBJ1-4	TRBV18	.	once	CASSPGLAEKLFF	TGTGCCAGCTCACCAGGGTTGGCTGAAAAACTGTTTTTT
TRBJ1-2	TRBV25-1	.	.	CASSEYGGYGYTF	TGTGCCAGCAGTGAATATGGGGGGTATGGCTACACCTTC
TRBJ1-5	TRBV6-6	.	.	CASRGNQPQHF	TGTGCCAGCAGGGGCAATCAGCCCCAGCATTTT
TRBJ1-1	TRBV7-6	.	.	CASSPVGGALVEAFF	TGTGCCAGCAGCCCCGTGGGGGGGGCTCTTGTAGAAGCTTTCTTT
TRBJ2-7	TRBV19	.	once	CASRKRAGTNSHEQYF	TGTGCCAGTAGGAAGCGAGCCGGGACAAATTCACACGAGCAGTACTTC
TRBJ1-5	TRBV18	TRBD1	.	CASSPIQGYGQPQHF	TGTGCCAGCTCACCAATACAGGGGTACGGGCAGCCCCAGCATTTT
TRBJ2-3	TRBV28	TRBD2	.	CASSLYYRASGRGTPHF	TGTGCCAGCAGTTTATATTATCGGGCTAGCGGGAGGGGGACCCCTCATTTT
TRBJ2-5	TRBV11-2	.	.	CASQTQGKQETQYF	TGTGCCAGCCAGACCCAGGGGAAACAAGAGACCCAGTACTTC
TRBJ1-1	TRBV2	.	once	CASSTGYGTEAFF	TGTGCCAGCAGTACAGGGTATGGGACTGAAGCTTTCTTT
TRBJ2-5	TRBV4-1	TRBD1	few	CASSQGTGGMQETQYF	TGCGCCAGCAGCCAGGGGACAGGGGGAATGCAAGAGACCCAGTACTTC
TRBJ2-2	TRBV2	TRBD1	.	CASKGASTGELFF	TGTGCCAGCAAGGGGGCGAGCACCGGGGAGCTGTTTTTT
TRBJ1-3	TRBV5-5	.	few	CASRSSSGNTIYF	TGTGCCAGCCGCAGCAGCTCTGGAAACACCATATATTTT
TRBJ2-2	TRBV19	TRBD1	.	CAIKRTGAGTGELFF	TGTGCCATCAAAAGGACAGGGGCGGGCACCGGGGAGCTGTTTTTT
TRBJ1-1	TRBV19	.	.	CASSRGGSQNEAFF	TGTGCCAGTAGTAGGGGAGGGAGTCAGAATGAAGCTTTCTTT
TRBJ1-6	TRBV7-2	TRBD1	.	CASSSGTGGSPLHF	TGTGCCAGCAGTTCCGGGACAGGGGGTTCACCCCTCCACTTT
TRBJ2-7	TRBV11-2	TRBD2	.	CASSHPGGRDQYF	TGTGCCAGCAGCCACCCGGGGGGGCGGGACCAGTACTTC
TRBJ2-2	TRBV19	.	once	CASSIGREWNTGELFF	TGTGCCAGTAGTATAGGACGGGAGTGGAACACCGGGGAGCTGTTTTTT
TRBJ2-3	TRBV29-1	.	.	CSVKVNTADTQYF	TGCAGCGTTAAAGTAAATACGGCGGATACGCAGTATTTT
TRBJ2-7	TRBV27	.	.	CASNYRARYEQYF	TGTGCCAGCAACTACAGGGCCCGCTACGAGCAGTACTTC
TRBJ1-4	TRBV7-6	.	.	CASSLGGVDEKLFF	TGTGCCAGCAGCTTAGGGGGGGTAGATGAAAAACTGTTTTTT
TRBJ1-1	TRBV28	TRBD1	.	CASSSPGQGIAEAFF	TGTGCCAGCAGTTCCCCTGGACAGGGGATCGCTGAAGCTTTCTTT
TRBJ2-2	TRBV7-3	.	.	CASSHHTGELFF	TGTGCCAGCAGCCACCACACCGGGGAGCTGTTTTTT
TRBJ1-1	TRBV7-9	.	.	CASSLSGEAFF	TGTGCCAGCAGCTTGTCGGGTGAAGCTTTCTTT
TRBJ2-5	TRBV5-1	.	.	CASSPGLLEETQYF	TGCGCCAGCAGCCCGGGACTCTTGGAAGAGACCCAGTACTTC
TRBJ1-5	TRBV5-1	.	.	CASSRDGGLSQPQHF	TGTGCCAGCAGCAGGGACGGAGGGCTTAGCCAGCCCCAGCATTTT
TRBJ2-1	TRBV5-4	.	.	CASSFSGSSYNEQFF	TGTGCCAGCAGCTTCTCGGGATCCTCCTACAATGAGCAGTTCTTC
TRBJ2-7	TRBV23-1	TRBD1	.	CASSRHNPGQGYEQYF	TGCGCCAGCAGTCGTCACAACCCGGGACAGGGCTACGAGCAGTACTTC
TRBJ2-7	TRBV5-8	.	.	CASSLVAGFGFYEQYF	TGTGCCAGCAGCTTGGTGGCCGGGTTTGGCTTCTACGAGCAGTACTTC
TRBJ2-4	TRBV18	.	.	CASSPPQSAKNIQYF	TGTGCCAGCTCACCACCCCAATCGGCCAAAAACATTCAGTACTTC
TRBJ2-4	TRBV28	.	.	CASMAGGSKNIQYF	TGTGCCAGCATGGCCGGTGGGTCCAAAAACATTCAGTACTTC
TRBJ2-1	TRBV5-5	.	.	CASSPEGDNEQFF	TGTGCCAGCAGCCCCGAGGGGGACAATGAGCAGTTCTTC
TRBJ2-7	TRBV19	.	.	CASRGKHEVYEQYF	TGTGCCAGTAGGGGAAAACATGAGGTTTACGAGCAGTACTTC
TRBJ1-3	TRBV18	.	.	CASSREVQGSGNTIYF	TGTGCCAGCTCACGAGAGGTACAGGGATCCGGAAACACCATATATTTT
TRBJ2-7	TRBV6-1	.	.	CASSGGRNYEQYF	TGTGCCAGCAGTGGCGGACGGAACTACGAGCAGTACTTC
TRBJ2-4	TRBV14	.	.	CASSPVGSAKNIQYF	TGTGCCAGCAGCCCCGTCGGCTCCGCCAAAAACATTCAGTACTTC
TRBJ1-4	TRBV7-8	.	.	CASSRDRTRGEKLFF	TGTGCCAGCAGCCGTGACAGGACGCGGGGTGAAAAACTGTTTTTT
TRBJ2-5	TRBV15	TRBD1	.	CATSRGDRGDQETQYF	TGTGCCACCAGCAGAGGGGACAGGGGTGACCAAGAGACCCAGTACTTC
TRBJ2-1	TRBV6-1	TRBD2	.	CASTKLAGVVYEQFF	TGTGCCAGCACAAAACTAGCGGGAGTGGTCTATGAGCAGTTCTTC
TRBJ1-2	TRBV19	TRBD1	.	CASSINAGQGTYGYTF	TGTGCCAGTAGTATTAACGCCGGACAGGGGACCTATGGCTACACCTTC
TRBJ2-3	TRBV5-1	.	once	CASGLIDTQYF	TGCGCCAGCGGACTGATTGATACGCAGTATTTT
TRBJ2-5	TRBV5-1	.	.	CASQLASEETQYF	TGCGCCAGCCAGTTAGCCAGCGAAGAGACCCAGTACTTC
TRBJ1-1	TRBV9	.	few	CASKGSYTEAFF	TGTGCCAGCAAGGGGAGCTACACTGAAGCTTTCTTT
TRBJ1-2	TRBV5-6	.	.	CASSWRRQGGYGYTF	TGTGCCAGCAGCTGGCGCCGGCAGGGTGGCTATGGCTACACCTTC
TRBJ2-2	TRBV18	.	.	CASSPQGGGELFF	TGTGCCAGCTCACCTCAGGGCGGCGGGGAGCTGTTTTTT
TRBJ1-4	TRBV11-2	TRBD1	.	CASSHRQGSNEKLFF	TGTGCCAGCAGCCATCGACAGGGATCGAATGAAAAACTGTTTTTT
TRBJ2-2	TRBV9	.	.	CASSERLGPTGELFF	TGTGCCAGCAGCGAGAGACTGGGGCCGACCGGGGAGCTGTTTTTT
TRBJ1-1	TRBV5-6	.	.	CASSLVLNTEAFF	TGTGCCAGCAGCTTGGTATTGAACACTGAAGCTTTCTTT
TRBJ1-2	TRBV19	.	once	CASSPGRNKNYGYTF	TGTGCCAGTAGCCCCGGGAGAAATAAAAACTATGGCTACACCTTC
TRBJ1-6	TRBV9	.	.	CASSSRGGYNSPLHF	TGTGCCAGCAGCTCCAGGGGAGGCTATAATTCACCCCTCCACTTT
TRBJ1-2	TRBV6-5	.	.	CASSFRQAWNGYTF	TGTGCCAGCAGTTTCCGACAGGCTTGGAATGGCTACACCTTC
TRBJ1-1	TRBV9	TRBD1	once	CASSVFSQGAPTEAFF	TGTGCCAGCAGCGTTTTCTCTCAGGGGGCGCCCACTGAAGCTTTCTTT
TRBJ1-2	TRBV27	TRBD1	.	CASGDRANYGYTF	TGTGCCAGCGGAGACAGGGCTAACTATGGCTACACCTTC
TRBJ2-5	TRBV5-1	.	.	CASSEGSQETQYF	TGCGCCAGCAGCGAGGGGTCACAAGAGACCCAGTACTTC
TRBJ2-7	TRBV6-5	.	few	CASSLYRATYEQYF	TGTGCCAGCAGTCTCTACAGGGCAACCTACGAGCAGTACTTC
TRBJ1-1	TRBV10-3	.	.	CASSYGQREAFF	TGTGCCAGCAGTTACGGGCAGAGAGAAGCTTTCTTT